This TCR beta chain is from a study of a mutant IDH1 vaccine in newly diagnosed glioma. Overall study: Beginning 4-6 weeks after radiotherapy alone, or with temozolomide cycles, vaccination took place. Averaging roughly 40 years of age, treated patients were 62.5% male and approximately 38% female. Patients previously underwent radiotherapy, temozolomide, or both, and most underwent both.

On this clone itself: Its specificity is unknown.

Specified time point: week 5, during vaccination. In every dose of vaccine, 300 ug of mutant IDH1 20-mer peptide was given alongside topical imiquimod. Findings and caveats of the study: Variations in leading peripheral T cell clonotypes appeared to have no connection with pseudoprogression.

Only in-frame clones appear in the TCRdb table, and some are missing; sequencing was by immunoSEQ multiplex PCR. The profile shows around 56,000 clones, approximately 79% of them singletons. The germline V gene encodes CDR1 LNHDA and CDR2 SQIVND (reference sequence). The ends lost 9 bases at V and 4 bases at J; junction bases unmatched: 9. CDR3 length equals 14 residues. The source was PBMCs, collected from a glioma patient whose treatment included an IDH1 peptide vaccine. V and J are TRBV19 and TRBJ2-7; 10 bases are shared with TRBD2. This receptor was obtained from a woman aged 18 to 35 with glioma. Some clones in this sample may be carry-over from other donors' samples. For the CDR3, the DNA is TGTGCCAGCAGAGCGGGAGGGCCCTCTTACGAGCAGTACTTC. The encoded protein is CASRAGGPSYEQYF.